The 11 T cell receptor gamma chains reported below all come from one sample, sequenced in a study of gamma-delta chains in newborns, infants, children (dated 2019 in TCRdb). This sample was sequenced with an Illumina MiSeq. Public reads were reanalyzed in TCRdb with CATT, and rows carrying the same DNA were merged afterwards. For this sample there are under 250 gamma-chain clones; just over 20% appear just once. The top ten constitute roughly two fifths of the sample. The sequencing sample was made of blood. The receptors originated from a child who was a newborn, infant or young child, either healthy, febrile or measles-vaccinated (not recorded which).

A word on this clone: It differs at one base from a far larger clone, so likely a read error. The V gene is TRGV9, the J gene TRGJP. Because TCRdb records no J gene, it was assigned here through a match of the DNA to germline. The germline V gene encodes CDR1 GITISATS and CDR2 ISYDGTV (reference sequence). CDR3 length: 16 residues. The CDR3 sequence: CASWEVQELGKKIKVF. DNA of the CDR3: TGTGCCTCGTGGGAGGTGCAAGAGTTGGGCAAAAAAATCAAGGTATTT.

V is TRGV9 and J is TRGJP. TCRdb records no J gene; here it was assigned by comparing the DNA to germline. Trimming took 0 bases from V and 10 from J; bases not matched to a gene: 0. This CDR3 is 14 amino acids long. Germline CDR1 reads GITISATS; CDR2 reads ISYDGTV (reference sequence). CDR3 coding DNA: TGTGCCTTGTGGGAGGTGTTGGGCAAAAAAATCAAGGTATTT. Translation gives CALWEVLGKKIKVF.

Concerning this clone itself: This likely reflects a read error, since a far larger clone is one base away. The chain employs TRGV3 and TRGJP. As TCRdb names no J gene, one was assigned here on the basis of a DNA match to germline. The CDR3 runs 16 residues. The V gene's germline CDR1 is VTNTFY and CDR2 YDVSTARD (reference sequence). In DNA form, the CDR3 reads TGTGCCACCTGGGGCAGGCAAGAGTTGGGCAAAAAAATCAAGGTATTT. Residues: CATWGRQELGKKIKVF.

There are a few counts of this clone. A much larger clone is a single base away; this may be a read error. The same CDR3 arises from other DNA sequences in this sample as well. The chain has TRGV9 and TRGJP. As TCRdb names no J gene, one was assigned here on the basis of a DNA match to germline. Germline values: CDR1 GITISATS, CDR2 ISYDGTV (reference sequence). The CDR3 has 16 amino acids. CDR3 protein: CALWEPQELGKKIKVF. The CDR3 DNA reads as TGTGCCTTGTGGGAGCCTCAAGAGCTGGGCAAAAAAATCAAGGTATTT.

This clone was seen only once. A far larger clone is one base from this, pointing to a likely read error. This sequence joins TRGV9 and TRGJ1 or TRGJ2. TCRdb offers no J gene call, so here the DNA was matched to germline to obtain one. The CDR3 is made up of 10 amino acids. Germline-derived CDR1 and CDR2 are GITISATS and ISYDGTV (reference sequence). The CDR3 bases are TGTGCCTTGTGTTGTTATAGGAAACTCTTT. This sequence encodes CALCCYRKLF.

A few counts support this clone. This likely traces to a read error, being one base from a far larger clone. Other DNA variants within this sample encode the same CDR3. J gene calling gave no result, while the V gene is TRGV9. The CDR3 has 13 amino acids. Looked up from germline, CDR1 is GITISATS and CDR2 is ISYDGTV (reference sequence). Written as DNA, the CDR3 is TGTGCCTTGTGGGAGGTGCTTTATTATAAGAAGCTCTTT. It translates to CALWEVLYYKKLF.

The chain is built from TRGV5 and TRGJP2. TCRdb does not report a J gene; here it was assigned by matching the DNA to germline references. The CDR3 extends over 13 amino acids. J lost 5 bases, V lost 8 bases, and 8 bases had no gene match. The germline V gene has CDR1 VINAFY and CDR2 YDVSNSKD. The CDR3 DNA reads as TGTGCCACCTACAAAGGAAGTGATTGGATCAAGACGTTT. Amino acid sequence: CATYKGSDWIKTF.

This clone was picked up a small number of times. A far more abundant clone sits one base away, making this likely a read error. The sample contains more than one DNA sequence encoding this CDR3. This chain connects TRGV9 to TRGJP. Matching the DNA to germline supplied the J gene, which TCRdb does not give. The CDR3 length is 16 residues. The V gene end was trimmed by 2 bases and the J gene end by 3 bases; junction bases not matched to a gene: 1. Germline loops: CDR1 GITISATS, CDR2 ISYDGTV (reference sequence). CDR3 amino acids: CALWEAQELGKKIKVF. The DNA of the CDR3 is TGTGCCTTGTGGGAGGCGCAAGAGTTGGGCAAAAAAATCAAGGTATTT.

This clone is hyperexpanded. The sample carries other DNA sequences with the same CDR3. This chain links TRGV5 with TRGJ1 or TRGJ2. TCRdb is silent on the J gene; assignment here came from matching the DNA to germline. The CDR3 is 16 residues long. Looked up from germline, CDR1 is VINAFY and CDR2 is YDVSNSKD. The ends lost 2 bases at V and 3 bases at J; junction bases unmatched: 13. DNA of the CDR3: TGTGCCACCTGGGACACCAATAGTGGGGGTTATTATAAGAAACTCTTT. It encodes CATWDTNSGGYYKKLF.

This clone is labeled large. At the DNA level, this CDR3 is encoded by other sequences in the same sample as well. The V gene reported is TRGV9; the J gene is uncalled. Germline V lookup: CDR1 GITISATS, CDR2 ISYDGTV (reference sequence). CDR3 length equals 13 residues. CDR3 residues: CALWEVHYYKKLF. Here the CDR3 DNA reads TGTGCCTTGTGGGAGGTGCATTATTATAAGAAACTCTTC.

This clone is judged hyperexpanded (1% or more). This chain uses TRGV3 with TRGJ1 or TRGJ2. Germline CDR1 reads VTNTFY; CDR2 reads YDVSTARD (reference sequence). This CDR3 is built from 14 residues. J was trimmed by 5 bases and V by 0 bases; bases with no gene match: 7. Written as DNA, the CDR3 is TGTGCCACCTGGGACAGGCCCCTACATTATAAGAAACTCTTT. This gives the protein CATWDRPLHYKKLF.